These 17 T cell receptor beta chains were all obtained from the same sample, sequenced in a study of response to subunit inactivated influenza vaccine. MiXCR, applied by TCRdb to the RT-PCR reads, yields one record per CDR3 protein. The table has around 500,000 distinct CDR3 sequences, roughly 11% seen once; the top ten hold roughly 12%. Here the sequenced sample was PBMCs from blood, taken roughly 45 days after vaccination. These TCRs come from a man in his fifties or sixties who received an inactivated influenza vaccine.

In its sample, this clonotype was seen a few times. The V call is TRBV20-1, the J call TRBJ2-7; 8 nucleotides match TRBD2. The length of the CDR3 is 14 residues. Germline V gives CDR1 DFQATT, CDR2 SNEGSKA (reference sequence). Unmatched junction bases numbered 6, after V lost 4 bases and J lost 1 base. CDR3 in amino acids: CSANKRGRSYEQYF. CDR3 nucleotide sequence: TGCAGTGCTAACAAGCGGGGGCGATCCTACGAGCAGTACTTC.

This clonotype has a count of ten or more. V and J are TRBV29-1 and TRBJ2-7; either TRBD1 or TRBD2 may supply D (5 bases each). This CDR3 is 16 amino acids long. Germline V CDR1 and CDR2: SQVTM, ANQGSEA. V lost 0 bases and J 3 bases, leaving 18 bases between the germline ends. The CDR3 DNA sequence: TGCAGCGTTGAAGAGGCCAGGGACGGAGGAAACTACGAGCAGTACTTC. Protein: CSVEEARDGGNYEQYF.

This clonotype appeared a single time. V usage is TRBV25-1 and J usage is TRBJ2-1; D remains unclear. The germline CDR1 and CDR2 sequences are MGHDK and SYGVNS. V was shortened by 4 bases and J by 5 bases, with 15 bases between the two germline ends. This CDR3 is 15 amino acids long. CDR3 sequence: CASSGRRRLNNEQFF. The CDR3, as DNA: TGTGCCAGCAGTGGCCGTCGGCGGTTAAACAATGAGCAGTTCTTC. The full variable domain, completed using reference TRBV25-1 and TRBJ2-1, is EADIYQTPRYLVIGTGKKITLECSQTMGHDKMYWYQQDPGMELHLIHYSYGVNSTEKGDLSSESTVSRIRTEHFPLTLESARPSHTSQYLCASSGRRRLNNEQFFGPGTRLTVL.

This clonotype was seen many times. The rearrangement uses TRBV5-1 and TRBJ1-6; 7 bases map to TRBD1. Looked up from germline, CDR1 is SGHRS and CDR2 is YFSETQ. With 5 bases clipped from V and 6 bases from J, the junction kept 8 bases outside the gene matches. CDR3 size: 15 residues. CDR3: CASRPRQGTNSPLHF. The CDR3 region has the DNA TGCGCCAGCAGACCGAGACAGGGAACTAATTCACCCCTCCACTTT.

This clonotype was found a few times. The chain is built from TRBV11-2 and TRBJ2-5, with D tentatively TRBD1 (6 bases). Trimming removed 5 bases from V and 2 bases from J, with 12 bases in between. The CDR3 spans 14 residues. Germline V gene data show CDR1 as SGHAT and CDR2 as FQNNGV. The CDR3 DNA follows: TGTGCCAGCAGCGTAGGACAGATTCAAGAGACCCAGTACTTC. Translation: CASSVGQIQETQYF.

V gene TRBV29-1 combines with J gene TRBJ2-5; D perhaps matches TRBD2 (5 bases). The V gene's germline CDR1 is SQVTM and CDR2 ANQGSEA. The CDR3 is 12 amino acids. V lost 6 bases to trimming and J lost 7 bases, with 15 bases between them. As DNA, the CDR3 is TGCAGCGTGTTACTAGGCCGGGGGACCCAGTACTTC. It specifies CSVLLGRGTQYF. Full variable domain (rest looked up from reference TRBV29-1 and TRBJ2-5): SAVISQKPSRDICQRGTSLTIQCQVDSQVTMMFWYRQQPGQSLTLIATANQGSEATYESGFVIDKFPISRPNLTFSTLTVSNMSPEDSSIYLCSVLLGRGTQYFGPGTRLLVL.

In this sample, this clonotype turned up a few times. The CDR3 reads CASSLSGRASDTQYF. In DNA form, the CDR3 reads TGTGCCAGCAGTCTCAGCGGGAGGGCCTCGGATACGCAGTATTTT. V gene TRBV6-2 or TRBV6-3 combines with J gene TRBJ2-3; 10 bases are shared with TRBD2. CDR3 length equals 15 residues. Germline CDR1 is MNHEY and CDR2 is SVGEGT. The V segment lost 5 bases and the J segment 6 bases; nucleotides outside the gene matches: 8.

This clonotype was detected only a few times. The chain links TRBV6-5 to TRBJ2-1, with TRBD1 matching 7 bases. Germline trimming cut 4 bases from V and 9 bases from J; bases unmatched to any gene: 12. Per germline, CDR1 MNHEY and CDR2 SVGAGI. This CDR3 is built from 15 residues. The CDR3 spells CASSSPGKGAGEQFF. DNA for the CDR3: TGTGCCAGCAGTTCCCCGGGTAAGGGGGCAGGTGAGCAGTTCTTC.

This chain links TRBV15 with TRBJ2-1, with TRBD2 matching over 7 bases. The CDR3 is 14 residues long. Germline V lookup: CDR1 LNHNV, CDR2 YYDKDF (reference sequence). V lost 1 base to trimming and J lost 3 bases; unmatched junction nucleotides: 0. CDR3 in DNA: TGTGCCACCAGCAGAGCGGGGGGCTACAATGAGCAGTTCTTC. Its protein product is CATSRAGGYNEQFF.

There are a few counts of this clonotype. This sequence joins TRBV12-3 or TRBV12-4 and TRBJ1-2, with 10 bases identical to TRBD1. J was trimmed by 9 bases and V by 4 bases; bases with no gene match: 8. This CDR3 is built from 14 residues. Written as DNA, the CDR3 is TGTGCCAGCAGTTCCCCGGGACAGGGGACGAGCTACACCTTC. It specifies CASSSPGQGTSYTF.

This rearrangement joins TRBV4-3 to TRBJ2-2, with TRBD1 matching 8 bases. Unmatched junction bases numbered 3, after V lost 2 bases and J lost 7 bases. Germline-derived CDR1 and CDR2 are LGHNA and YSLEER. The CDR3 consists of 14 residues. For the CDR3, the DNA is TGCGCCAGCAGCCAACAGGGGGCGAGCGGGGAGCTGTTTTTT. The encoded protein is CASSQQGASGELFF.

The table lists this clonotype with a few counts. V is TRBV7-9 and J is TRBJ2-5, with no clear D. The germline V gene has CDR1 SEHNR and CDR2 FQNEAQ (reference sequence). The length of the CDR3 is 12 residues. The V and J ends lost 1 base and 5 bases respectively, with 5 bases between them. The CDR3 DNA reads as TGTGCCAGCAGCTTAGTAACGGAGACCCAGTACTTC. Translating it yields CASSLVTETQYF.

Many counts were recorded for this clonotype. This chain connects TRBV15 to TRBJ2-1; 11 bases map to TRBD2. The V gene's germline CDR1 is LNHNV and CDR2 YYDKDF (reference sequence). This CDR3 comprises 16 residues. The V and J ends lost 3 bases and 8 bases, in that order; junction bases with no gene match: 9. The CDR3 sequence: CATSRFSGRAGDEQFF. The CDR3 DNA sequence: TGTGCCACCAGCAGGTTTAGCGGGAGGGCCGGCGATGAGCAGTTCTTC. Variable domain in full (rest from reference TRBV15 and TRBJ2-1): DAMVIQNPRYQVTQFGKPVTLSCSQTLNHNVMYWYQQKSSQAPKLLFHYYDKDFNNEADTPDNFQSRRPNTSFCFLDIRSPGLGDTAMYLCATSRFSGRAGDEQFFGPGTRLTVL.

There are a few counts of this clonotype. The chain couples TRBV6-1 to TRBJ1-2, with D possibly TRBD1 on 5 matching bases. The germline V gene encodes CDR1 MNHNS and CDR2 SASEGT. CDR3 length: 13 residues. Trimming pared 6 bases from V and 8 bases from J, leaving 16 bases between. This CDR3 is CASRKLGVDGYTF. The DNA of the CDR3 is TGTGCCAGCAGAAAACTAGGGGTCGACGGCTACACCTTC.

This clonotype was counted between two and nine times. The chain is built from TRBV20-1 and TRBJ2-7; 11 nucleotides align to TRBD1. The CDR3 is 16 amino acids. CDR1 and CDR2 from the germline V gene are DFQATT and SNEGSKA (reference sequence). V was pared by 0 bases and J by 2 bases, with 6 bases of the junction left unmatched. CDR3 loop: CSARDVGTGGPYEQYF. The CDR3 bases are TGCAGTGCTAGAGATGTGGGGACAGGGGGACCCTACGAGCAGTACTTC.

The chain uses TRBV11-2 and TRBJ2-1; D gene ambiguous. Germline CDR1 is SGHAT and CDR2 is FQNNGV. The CDR3 has 14 residues. V lost 2 bases and J 12 bases, leaving 17 bases between the germline ends. The CDR3 protein is CASSLLRATPPQFF. CDR3 sequence (DNA): TGTGCCAGCAGCTTACTTCGAGCTACCCCCCCGCAGTTCTTC.

The chain employs TRBV7-9 and TRBJ2-7; 13 bases fit TRBD2. From germline, CDR1 is SEHNR and CDR2 FQNEAQ (reference sequence). This CDR3 is 14 amino acids long. Trimming at V came to 5 bases and at J to 7 bases, leaving 5 bases not matched to a gene. CDR3 sequence (DNA): TGTGCCAGCAGCCCGGGACTAGCGGGGAGAGAGCAGTACTTC. Translation gives CASSPGLAGREQYF.